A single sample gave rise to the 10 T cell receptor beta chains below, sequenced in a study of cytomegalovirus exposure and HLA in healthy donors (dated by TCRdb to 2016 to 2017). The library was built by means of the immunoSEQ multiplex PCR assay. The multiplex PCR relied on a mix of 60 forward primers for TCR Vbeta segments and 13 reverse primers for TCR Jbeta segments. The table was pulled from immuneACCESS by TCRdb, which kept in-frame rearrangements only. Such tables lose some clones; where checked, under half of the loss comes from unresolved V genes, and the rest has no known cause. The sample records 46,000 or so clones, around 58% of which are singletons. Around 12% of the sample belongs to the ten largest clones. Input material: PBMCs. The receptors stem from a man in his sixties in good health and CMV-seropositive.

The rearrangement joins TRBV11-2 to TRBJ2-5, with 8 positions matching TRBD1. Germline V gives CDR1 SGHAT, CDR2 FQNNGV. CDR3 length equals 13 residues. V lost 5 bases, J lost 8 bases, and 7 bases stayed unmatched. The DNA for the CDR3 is TGTGCCAGCAGCGCCGACAGGGGTGGTACCCAGTACTTC. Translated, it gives CASSADRGGTQYF.

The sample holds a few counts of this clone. CDR3 sequence: CASSPSGGDEAFF. CDR3 bases: TGTGCCAGCAGCCCCAGCGGGGGCGATGAAGCTTTCTTT. The chain joins TRBV7-2 to TRBJ1-1; tentatively, D is TRBD1 (6 bases). Trimming shortened V by 5 bases and J by 7 bases, and 14 bases separated the two germline ends. The CDR3 is 13 amino acids. Germline V gene data show CDR1 as SGHTA and CDR2 as FQGNSA.

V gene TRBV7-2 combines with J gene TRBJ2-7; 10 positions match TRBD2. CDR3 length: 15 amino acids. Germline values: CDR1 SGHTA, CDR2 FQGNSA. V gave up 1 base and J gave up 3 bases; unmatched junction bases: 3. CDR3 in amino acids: CASSLGSSGSYEQYF. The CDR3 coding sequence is TGTGCCAGCAGCTTAGGCTCTAGCGGGAGCTACGAGCAGTACTTC.

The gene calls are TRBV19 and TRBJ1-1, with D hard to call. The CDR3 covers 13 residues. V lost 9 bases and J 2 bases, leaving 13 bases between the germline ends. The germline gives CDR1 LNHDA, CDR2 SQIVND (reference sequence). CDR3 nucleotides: TGTGCCAGCACCTCCGCCAGAAACACTGAAGCTTTCTTT. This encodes CASTSARNTEAFF.

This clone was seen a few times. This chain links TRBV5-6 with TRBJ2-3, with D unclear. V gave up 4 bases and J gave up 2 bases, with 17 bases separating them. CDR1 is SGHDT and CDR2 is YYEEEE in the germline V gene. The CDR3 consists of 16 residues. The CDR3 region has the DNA TGTGCCAGCAGCACCGTTTCTAGAGTGTACACAGATACGCAGTATTTT. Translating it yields CASSTVSRVYTDTQYF.

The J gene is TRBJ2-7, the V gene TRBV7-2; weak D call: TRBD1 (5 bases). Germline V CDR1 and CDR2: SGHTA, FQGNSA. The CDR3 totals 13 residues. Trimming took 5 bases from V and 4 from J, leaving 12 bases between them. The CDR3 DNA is TGTGCCAGCAGCGTCAGGGTTGAGTACGAGCAGTACTTC. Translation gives CASSVRVEYEQYF.

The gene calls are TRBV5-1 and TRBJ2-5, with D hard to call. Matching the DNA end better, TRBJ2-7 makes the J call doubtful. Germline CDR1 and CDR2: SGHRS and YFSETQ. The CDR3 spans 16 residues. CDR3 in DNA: TGCGCCAGCAGCCTGGGTGGGTGGCTGGGCTCCTACGAGCAGTACTTC. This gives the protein CASSLGGWLGSYEQYF.

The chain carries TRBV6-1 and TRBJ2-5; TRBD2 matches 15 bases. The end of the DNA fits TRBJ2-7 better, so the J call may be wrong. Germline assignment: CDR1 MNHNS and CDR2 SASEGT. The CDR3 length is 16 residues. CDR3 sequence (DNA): TGTGCCAGCAGTGCCCAGGGACTAGCGGGAGGTTACGAGCAGTACTTC. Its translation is CASSAQGLAGGYEQYF.

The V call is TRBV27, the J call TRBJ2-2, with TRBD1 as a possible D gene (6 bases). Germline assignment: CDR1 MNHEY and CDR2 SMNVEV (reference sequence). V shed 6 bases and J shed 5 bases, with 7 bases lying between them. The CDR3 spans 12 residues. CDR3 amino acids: CASSRGTGELFF. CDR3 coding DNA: TGTGCCAGCAGCAGGGGTACCGGGGAGCTGTTTTTT.

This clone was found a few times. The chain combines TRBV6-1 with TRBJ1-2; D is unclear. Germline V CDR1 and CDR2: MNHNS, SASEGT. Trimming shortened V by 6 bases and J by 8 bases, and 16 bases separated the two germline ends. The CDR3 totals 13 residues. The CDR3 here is CASSLTYSSGYTF. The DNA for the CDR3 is TGTGCCAGCAGCTTGACATACTCCTCCGGCTACACCTTC.